One and the same sample provided the 27 T cell receptor beta chains below, sequenced in a study of healthy donors' naive CD4 and CD8 T cells. Starting from about 0.55 ug of total RNA, TCR libraries were made with linear amplification. TCRdb itself ran the reads through MiXCR, one entry per CDR3 protein. The sample comprises about 200,000 distinct CDR3 sequences, 65% to 75% of which are singletons, and 2% to 2.5% rests with the top ten. The sample taken for sequencing was naive CD4+ and CD8+ T cells sorted from blood, pooled from several donors. These receptors were taken from a pool of human donors in good health; the sample pools cells from several healthy donors.

The sample holds a few counts of this clonotype. This chain connects TRBV6-5 to TRBJ2-1; D is uncertain. V was cut by 6 bases and J by 4 bases, with 16 bases left in between. This CDR3 comprises 15 residues. CDR1 and CDR2 from the germline V gene are MNHEY and SVGAGI. This CDR3 reads CASSPGAPPYNEQFF. The CDR3 DNA reads as TGTGCCAGCAGCCCCGGAGCGCCCCCATACAATGAGCAGTTCTTC.

The rearrangement uses TRBV20-1 and TRBJ2-1; D might be TRBD1 (6 bases). V lost 3 bases and J lost 5, with 8 bases in between. CDR3 length: 12 amino acids. Germline V gene data show CDR1 as DFQATT and CDR2 as SNEGSKA (reference sequence). The CDR3 region has the DNA TGCAGTGCTAGGACAGGACACAATGAGCAGTTCTTC. Translation: CSARTGHNEQFF.

The chain employs TRBV5-6 and TRBJ2-5, with 7 bases that match TRBD1. This CDR3 comprises 14 residues. Germline assignment: CDR1 SGHDT and CDR2 YYEEEE. The V and J ends lost 4 bases and 3 bases, in that order; junction bases with no gene match: 6. The CDR3 here is CASSDYRGKETQYF. The CDR3 DNA is TGTGCCAGCAGCGACTACAGGGGAAAAGAGACCCAGTACTTC.

In this sample, this clonotype turned up once. J is TRBJ2-7 and V is TRBV29-1; 8 nucleotides match TRBD1. CDR3 length: 11 amino acids. Germline V gene lookup returns CDR1 SQVTM and CDR2 ANQGSEA. Trimming removed 3 bases from V and 9 bases from J; junction bases left unmatched: 4. CDR3 residues: CSVDAGGLQYF. In DNA, the CDR3 is TGCAGCGTTGACGCAGGGGGCCTGCAGTACTTC.

This chain uses TRBV29-1 with TRBJ2-2, with D possibly called TRBD1 or TRBD2 (6 bases each). Germline V gives CDR1 SQVTM, CDR2 ANQGSEA. V lost 3 bases to trimming and J lost 7 bases, with 12 bases between them. The CDR3 covers 13 residues. The CDR3 DNA follows: TGCAGCGTTGAGTGGGGGGCGGGCGGGGAGCTGTTTTTT. Translated, it gives CSVEWGAGGELFF.

This clonotype came up once. The rearrangement joins TRBV6-6 to TRBJ1-3; D may be TRBD1 (5 bases). The CDR3 length is 12 residues. V lost 5 bases and J 8 bases, leaving 10 bases between the germline ends. Germline-derived CDR1 and CDR2 are MNHNY and SVGAGI (reference sequence). As DNA, the CDR3 is TGTGCCAGCAGTGCCCCACAGGACACCATATATTTT. As protein: CASSAPQDTIYF.

This clonotype turned up a few times. CDR3 bases: TGTGCCAGTAGGTACAGCTTGAACACTGAAGCTTTCTTT. Translation gives CASRYSLNTEAFF. This rearrangement joins TRBV19 to TRBJ1-1; D is undetermined. V dropped 6 bases and J dropped 0 bases, with 8 bases sitting between them. CDR1 and CDR2 from the germline V gene are LNHDA and SQIVND (reference sequence). This CDR3 spans 13 amino acids.

The rearrangement links TRBV4-1 to TRBJ2-7, with 9 positions matching TRBD1. Germline values: CDR1 MGHRA, CDR2 YSYEKL. The J segment lost 7 bases and the V segment lost 2 bases, leaving 9 bases of the junction unmatched. This CDR3 is built from 15 residues. CDR3 bases: TGCGCCAGCAGCCAAACCGGGACAGGGTATAATGAGCAGTACTTC. Amino acids: CASSQTGTGYNEQYF.

The CDR3 sequence is CASSVGSGSGEQFF. The CDR3 DNA sequence: TGTGCCAGCAGCGTGGGTAGCGGGAGCGGTGAGCAGTTCTTC. This chain joins TRBV5-5 and TRBJ2-1; 9 bases are a match to TRBD2. Germline CDR1 and CDR2: SGHKS and YYEKEE (reference sequence). The CDR3 length is 14 residues. V shed 4 bases and J 9 bases; nucleotides not matched to a gene: 8.

The V call is TRBV30, the J call TRBJ1-2, with D hard to call. V lost 0 bases, J lost 8 bases, and 7 bases lay in between. Germline V gives CDR1 GTSNPN, CDR2 SVGIG (reference sequence). This CDR3 spans 11 amino acids. The CDR3: CAWSVLGGYTF. In DNA form, the CDR3 reads TGTGCCTGGAGTGTACTAGGAGGCTACACCTTC.

The chain couples TRBV2 to TRBJ2-1, with 15 positions matching TRBD2. The germline V gene has CDR1 SNHLY and CDR2 FYNNEI. The CDR3 covers 17 residues. J was trimmed by 8 bases and V by 7 bases; bases with no gene match: 12. The CDR3 sequence: CASTSPGLAGGGDEQFF. The CDR3 DNA is TGTGCCAGCACCTCCCCGGGACTAGCGGGAGGAGGGGATGAGCAGTTCTTC.

The chain couples TRBV29-1 to TRBJ1-1, with TRBD1 matching 9 bases. The ends lost 4 bases at V and 0 bases at J; junction bases unmatched: 6. The length of the CDR3 is 15 residues. Germline CDR1 SQVTM, CDR2 ANQGSEA. CDR3 region: CSVVGTGLMNTEAFF. The CDR3, as DNA: TGCAGCGTTGTGGGGACAGGGCTTATGAACACTGAAGCTTTCTTT.

This chain connects TRBV13 to TRBJ2-7; 10 bases are shared with TRBD2. Germline assignment: CDR1 PRHDT and CDR2 FYEKMQ (reference sequence). The length of the CDR3 is 16 residues. With 5 bases clipped from V and 3 bases from J, the junction kept 10 bases outside the gene matches. The CDR3 sequence is CASSQGVGLAVYEQYF. CDR3 sequence (DNA): TGTGCCAGCAGCCAGGGAGTTGGACTAGCGGTCTACGAGCAGTACTTC. Drawing the rest from reference TRBV13 and TRBJ2-7, the complete variable domain is AAGVIQSPRHLIKEKRETATLKCYPIPRHDTVYWYQQGPGQDPQFLISFYEKMQSDKGSIPDRFSAQQFSDYHSELNMSSLELGDSALYFCASSQGVGLAVYEQYFGPGTRLTVT.

This clonotype was detected only a few times. The CDR3 DNA follows: TGTGCCAGCAGTTGGACAGGGGGTGAAGAGCAGTACTTC. Translating it yields CASSWTGGEEQYF. The rearrangement joins TRBV6-2 or TRBV6-3 to TRBJ2-7; 10 bases agree with TRBD1. With V trimmed by 4 bases and J by 7 bases, 4 bases remained unmatched. Germline V gives CDR1 MNHEY, CDR2 SVGEGT. The CDR3 is 13 residues long.

V usage is TRBV27 and J usage is TRBJ2-7; TRBD2 agrees at 10 bases. The length of the CDR3 is 15 residues. V was clipped by 2 bases and J by 4 bases; unmatched bases: 5. CDR1 is MNHEY, CDR2 SMNVEV, per germline (reference sequence). CDR3 DNA sequence: TGTGCCAGCAGTTTAGTGGCTAGCGGGAGTTACGAGCAGTACTTC. Translating it yields CASSLVASGSYEQYF.

V and J are TRBV29-1 and TRBJ2-2, with 8 nucleotides matching TRBD1. The CDR3 is 14 amino acids. Unmatched junction bases numbered 5, after V lost 6 bases and J lost 2 bases. CDR1 SQVTM and CDR2 ANQGSEA come from the germline V gene. The CDR3 sequence is CSVLTGVNTGELFF. As DNA, the CDR3 is TGCAGCGTGTTGACAGGGGTTAACACCGGGGAGCTGTTTTTT.

This chain links TRBV6-5 with TRBJ1-1; no firm D call. Germline lookup yields CDR1 MNHEY and CDR2 SVGAGI. Trimming stripped 5 bases from V and 1 base from J, with 14 bases between. CDR3 length: 15 residues. For the CDR3, the DNA is TGTGCCAGCAGTACCGCGGCGTCAGGGAACACTGAAGCTTTCTTT. Encoded protein: CASSTAASGNTEAFF.

The chain combines TRBV7-6 with TRBJ2-7; 12 nucleotides line up with TRBD2. The germline V gene has CDR1 SGHVS and CDR2 FNYEAQ. J was trimmed by 7 bases and V by 1 base; bases with no gene match: 8. This CDR3 region has 16 residues. The CDR3 sequence is CASSLGRTSGTREQYV. In DNA form, the CDR3 reads TGTGCCAGCAGCTTAGGACGGACTAGCGGGACAAGGGAGCAGTACGTC.

V usage is TRBV5-5 and J usage is TRBJ1-5; D may be TRBD1 (5 bases). CDR1 is SGHKS and CDR2 is YYEKEE in the germline V gene (reference sequence). CDR3 length: 14 amino acids. The V end lost 10 bases, the J end lost 4 bases, and 18 bases lay between the germline ends. The CDR3: CARPGLNHNQPQHF. Here the CDR3 DNA reads TGTGCCCGTCCGGGACTCAACCATAATCAGCCCCAGCATTTT.

The chain carries TRBV20-1 and TRBJ1-1; D uncertain. V was clipped by 0 bases and J by 7 bases, with 6 bases between them. The CDR3 length is 11 residues. Germline V gives CDR1 DFQATT, CDR2 SNEGSKA (reference sequence). As DNA, the CDR3 is TGCAGTGCTAGAGATCCGATTGAAGCTTTCTTT. It specifies CSARDPIEAFF.

This clonotype showed up just once. The gene calls are TRBV24-1 and TRBJ2-5, with 10 bases fitting TRBD1. The V segment lost 4 bases and the J segment 5 bases; nucleotides outside the gene matches: 3. CDR3 size: 14 residues. Germline CDR1 is KGHDR and CDR2 is SFDVKD. DNA for the CDR3: TGTGCCACCAGTGACCCGGGACAGGGGGAGACCCAGTACTTC. Translation: CATSDPGQGETQYF.

The CDR3 sequence is CASSLGRGQSNTGELFF. In DNA, the CDR3 is TGTGCCAGCAGCTTAGGAAGAGGCCAGTCGAACACCGGGGAGCTGTTTTTT. The J gene is TRBJ2-2, the V gene TRBV11-3; D is ambiguous. This CDR3 contains 17 residues. V shed 1 base and J shed 0 bases, with 12 bases lying between them. Germline CDR1 is SGHNT and CDR2 is YENEEA. Complete variable domain (other parts from reference TRBV11-3 and TRBJ2-2): EAGVVQSPRYKIIEKKQPVAFWCNPISGHNTLYWYLQNLGQGPELLIRYENEEAVDDSQLPKDRFSAERLKGVDSTLKIQPAELGDSAVYLCASSLGRGQSNTGELFFGEGSRLTVL.

The chain joins TRBV6-5 to TRBJ1-2; the D is unclear. The CDR3 sequence is 13 residues long. The V end was cut by 2 bases, the J end by 7 bases, with 11 bases between. CDR1 and CDR2 from the germline V gene are MNHEY and SVGAGI. The CDR3: CASSYPAGLGYTF. The CDR3 coding sequence is TGTGCCAGCAGTTACCCCGCAGGCCTTGGCTACACCTTC.

V usage is TRBV19 and J usage is TRBJ1-1, with a tentative D call TRBD1 (5 bases). This CDR3 has 15 amino acids. From germline, CDR1 is LNHDA and CDR2 SQIVND (reference sequence). Trimming removed 6 bases from V and 2 bases from J, with 16 bases in between. The DNA of the CDR3 is TGTGCCAGTAGACCCACAGCGGGGCATAACACTGAAGCTTTCTTT. This gives the protein CASRPTAGHNTEAFF.

This chain connects TRBV7-8 to TRBJ2-1; 7 bases are a match to TRBD2. Trimming at V came to 8 bases and at J to 6 bases, leaving 4 bases not matched to a gene. Germline CDR1 reads SGHVS; CDR2 reads FQNEAQ. The CDR3 totals 12 residues. CDR3: CASHGTINEQFF. For the CDR3, the DNA is TGTGCCAGCCATGGGACTATCAATGAGCAGTTCTTC.

The gene calls are TRBV29-1 and TRBJ2-2; D remains unclear. This CDR3 spans 14 amino acids. The germline V and J ends were trimmed by 6 bases and 1 base, with 12 bases remaining between them. Looked up from germline, CDR1 is SQVTM and CDR2 is ANQGSEA. The CDR3 nucleotides read TGCAGCGTAGTCGGGCTAAAGAACACCGGGGAGCTGTTTTTT. This gives the protein CSVVGLKNTGELFF.

This clonotype was detected only once. This chain connects TRBV19 to TRBJ2-5, with a tentative D call TRBD1 (5 bases). V lost 3 bases, J lost 5 bases, and 10 bases lay in between. Germline V gene data show CDR1 as LNHDA and CDR2 as SQIVND (reference sequence). The CDR3 spans 13 residues. The CDR3 DNA is TGTGCCAGTAGTATCAGGGTACGCGAGACCCAGTACTTC. Translation: CASSIRVRETQYF.